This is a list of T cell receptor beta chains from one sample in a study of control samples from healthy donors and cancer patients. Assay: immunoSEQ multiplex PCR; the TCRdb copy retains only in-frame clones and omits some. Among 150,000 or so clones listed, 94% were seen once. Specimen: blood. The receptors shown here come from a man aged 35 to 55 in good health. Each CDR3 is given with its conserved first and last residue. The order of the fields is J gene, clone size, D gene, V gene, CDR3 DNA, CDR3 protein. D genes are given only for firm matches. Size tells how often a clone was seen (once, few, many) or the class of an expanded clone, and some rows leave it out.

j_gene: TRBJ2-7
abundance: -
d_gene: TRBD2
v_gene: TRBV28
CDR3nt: TGTGCCAGCAGTCCGGGACTAGCGTACTACGAGCAGTACTTC
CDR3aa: CASSPGLAYYEQYF

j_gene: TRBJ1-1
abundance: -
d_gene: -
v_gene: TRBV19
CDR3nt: TGTGCCAGTGCAGGGTCTGGGAACACTGAAGCTTTCTTT
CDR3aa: CASAGSGNTEAFF

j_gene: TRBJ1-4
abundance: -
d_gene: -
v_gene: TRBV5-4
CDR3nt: TGTGCCAGCAGCTTGGGTGAGAATGAAAAACTGTTTTTT
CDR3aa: CASSLGENEKLFF

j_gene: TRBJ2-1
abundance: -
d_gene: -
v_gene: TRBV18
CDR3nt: TGTGCCAGCTCACCACTAGCCGGCCACAATGAGCAGTTCTTC
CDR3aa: CASSPLAGHNEQFF

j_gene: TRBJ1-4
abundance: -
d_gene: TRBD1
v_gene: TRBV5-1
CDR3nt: TGCGCCAGCAGCTCGGGACAGGGGAATGAAAAACTGTTTTTT
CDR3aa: CASSSGQGNEKLFF

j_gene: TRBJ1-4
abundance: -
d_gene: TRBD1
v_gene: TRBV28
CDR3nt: TGTGCCAGCAGCCCCAGGACAGGGGGCGAGGAAAAACTGTTTTTT
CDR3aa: CASSPRTGGEEKLFF

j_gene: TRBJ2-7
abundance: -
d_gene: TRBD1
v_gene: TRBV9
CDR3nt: TGTGCCAGCAGCCGGACAGGGAGCTCCTACGAGCAGTACTTC
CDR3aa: CASSRTGSSYEQYF

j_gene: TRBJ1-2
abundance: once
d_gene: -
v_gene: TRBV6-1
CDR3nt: TGTGCCAGCAGTGAATTGACAGCCTTAACTAACTATGGCTACACCTTC
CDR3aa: CASSELTALTNYGYTF

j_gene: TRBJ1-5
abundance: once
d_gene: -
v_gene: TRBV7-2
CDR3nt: TGTGCCAGCAGCGCCGGTGGGGGTCAACCCCAGCATTTT
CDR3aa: CASSAGGGQPQHF

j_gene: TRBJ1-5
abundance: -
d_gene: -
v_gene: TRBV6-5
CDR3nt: TGTGCCACCCGAGAAGGAACAAGCAATCAGCCCCAGCATTTT
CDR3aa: CATREGTSNQPQHF

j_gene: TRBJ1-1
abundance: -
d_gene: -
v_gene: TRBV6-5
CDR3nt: TGTGCCGCCCAGACCCCCCGGGCTTTCTTT
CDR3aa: CAAQTPRAFF

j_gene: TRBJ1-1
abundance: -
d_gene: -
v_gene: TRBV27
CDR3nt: TGTGCCAGCACAAACATGAACACTGAAGCTTTCTTT
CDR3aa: CASTNMNTEAFF

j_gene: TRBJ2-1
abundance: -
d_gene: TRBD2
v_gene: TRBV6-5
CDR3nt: TGTGCCAGCAGTTACTCCCGGACTAGGATCGGCAATGAGCAGTTCTTC
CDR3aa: CASSYSRTRIGNEQFF

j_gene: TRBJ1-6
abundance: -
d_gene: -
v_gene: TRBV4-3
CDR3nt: TGCGCCAGCAGCCAAGAAGAACAGTATAATTCACCCCTCCACTTT
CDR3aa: CASSQEEQYNSPLHF

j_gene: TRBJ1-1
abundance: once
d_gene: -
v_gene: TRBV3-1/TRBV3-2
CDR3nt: TGTGCCAGCAGCCAACGGGGGATCTCGATCACTGAAGCTTTCTTT
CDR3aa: CASSQRGISITEAFF

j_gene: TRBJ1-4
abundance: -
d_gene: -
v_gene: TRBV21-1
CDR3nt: TGTGCCAGCAGCAAAGTTTTGCGACAGGATAATGAAAAACTGTTTTTT
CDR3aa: CASSKVLRQDNEKLFF

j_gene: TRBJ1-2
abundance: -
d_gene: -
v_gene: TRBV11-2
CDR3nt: TGTGCCAGCAGCCCGGGAGGGGATCACTATGGCTACACCTTC
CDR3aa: CASSPGGDHYGYTF

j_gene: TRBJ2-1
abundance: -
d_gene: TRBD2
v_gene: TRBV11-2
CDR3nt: TGTGCCAGCAGCCCCCGGCGGGGGGGGGATGAGCAGTTCTTC
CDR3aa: CASSPRRGGDEQFF

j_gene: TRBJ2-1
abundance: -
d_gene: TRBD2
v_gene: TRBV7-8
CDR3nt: TGTGCCAGCAGCAGACTAGCGGGGGGTAACAATGAGCAGTTCTTC
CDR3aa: CASSRLAGGNNEQFF

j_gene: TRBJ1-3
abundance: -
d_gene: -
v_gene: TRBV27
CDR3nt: TGTGCCAGCAGTTTGCGGGTTGGGAACACCATATATTTT
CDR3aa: CASSLRVGNTIYF

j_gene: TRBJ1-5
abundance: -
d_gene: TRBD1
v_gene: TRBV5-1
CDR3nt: TGCGCCAGCAGCCCGGGACAGGGGGATCAGCCCCAGCATTTT
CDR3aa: CASSPGQGDQPQHF

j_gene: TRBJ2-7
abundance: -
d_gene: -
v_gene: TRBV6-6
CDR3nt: TGTGCCAGCAGTTCCCAGGGCTACGAGCAGTACTTC
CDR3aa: CASSSQGYEQYF

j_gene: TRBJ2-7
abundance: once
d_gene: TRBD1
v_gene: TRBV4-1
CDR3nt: TGCGCCAGCAGTCCCGGGACAGGGGGTCTCGAGCAGTACTTC
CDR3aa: CASSPGTGGLEQYF

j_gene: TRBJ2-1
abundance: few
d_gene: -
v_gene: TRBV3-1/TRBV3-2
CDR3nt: TGTGCCAGCAGCCAAGTTAGCCGGGGAGAGCAGTTCTTC
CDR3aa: CASSQVSRGEQFF

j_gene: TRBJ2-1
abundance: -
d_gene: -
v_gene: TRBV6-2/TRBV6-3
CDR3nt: TGTGCCAGCAGTTACTGGGGTGAGCAGTTCTTC
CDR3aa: CASSYWGEQFF

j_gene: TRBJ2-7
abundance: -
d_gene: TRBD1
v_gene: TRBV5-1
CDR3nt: TGCGCCAGCAGCGTCGGACAGGGGGCCATCTACGAGCAGTACTTC
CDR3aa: CASSVGQGAIYEQYF

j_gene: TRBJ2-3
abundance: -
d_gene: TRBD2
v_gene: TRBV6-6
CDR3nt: TGTGCCAGCAGTCGACTAGCCAACACAGATACGCAGTATTTT
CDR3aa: CASSRLANTDTQYF

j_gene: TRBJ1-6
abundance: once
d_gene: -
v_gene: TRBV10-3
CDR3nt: TGTGCCATCAGTGAGTCGGGGGTAAACTCACCCCTCCACTTT
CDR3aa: CAISESGVNSPLHF

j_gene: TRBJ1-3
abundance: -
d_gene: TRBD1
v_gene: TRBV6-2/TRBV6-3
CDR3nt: TGTGCCAGCAGTTACTCACCGGGACAGGCTTGCTCTGGAAACACCATATATTTT
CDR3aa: CASSYSPGQACSGNTIYF

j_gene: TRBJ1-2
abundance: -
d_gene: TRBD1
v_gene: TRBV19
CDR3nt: TGTGCCAGTACCCGGACAGGGGCAGGAGTTGGCTACACCTTC
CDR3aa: CASTRTGAGVGYTF

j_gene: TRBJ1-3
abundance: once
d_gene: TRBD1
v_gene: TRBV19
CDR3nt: TGTGCCAGTAGTGGACGGACAGGGTGGTCTGGAAACACCATATATTTT
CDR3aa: CASSGRTGWSGNTIYF

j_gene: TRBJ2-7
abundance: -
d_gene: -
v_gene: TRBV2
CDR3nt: TGTGCCAGCCGGGACCCCGGCCGCGAGCAGTACTTC
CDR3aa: CASRDPGREQYF

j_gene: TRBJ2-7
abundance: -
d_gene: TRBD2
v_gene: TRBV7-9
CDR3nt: TGTGCCAGCAGTAGCGGGGGGACCTTCCACGAGCAGTACTTC
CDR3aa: CASSSGGTFHEQYF

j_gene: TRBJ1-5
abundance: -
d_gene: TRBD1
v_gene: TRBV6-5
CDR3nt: TGTGCCAGCAGTTTACAGGGGTCTGGCAATCAGCCCCAGCATTTT
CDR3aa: CASSLQGSGNQPQHF

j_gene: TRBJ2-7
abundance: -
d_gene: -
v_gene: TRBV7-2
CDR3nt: TGTGCCAGCAGGACGACGGGAGTGATAGGCTACGAGCAGTACTTC
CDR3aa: CASRTTGVIGYEQYF

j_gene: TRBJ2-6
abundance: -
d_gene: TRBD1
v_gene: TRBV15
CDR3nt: TGTGCCACCAGCCCCAGGGGGCTCGTTGTATCTGGGGCCAACGTCCTGACTTTC
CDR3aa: CATSPRGLVVSGANVLTF

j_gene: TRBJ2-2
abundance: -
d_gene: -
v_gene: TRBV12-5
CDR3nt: TGTGCTAGTGGCCTGGGGGAGCGGACCGGGGAGCTGTTTTTT
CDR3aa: CASGLGERTGELFF

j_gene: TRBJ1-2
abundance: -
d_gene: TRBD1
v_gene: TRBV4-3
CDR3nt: TGCGCCAGCAGCCCGGGACAGGGTAACTATGGCTACACCTTC
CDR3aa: CASSPGQGNYGYTF

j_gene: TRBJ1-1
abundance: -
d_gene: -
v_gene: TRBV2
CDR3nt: TGTGCCAGCAGGGTCCGGGGGGACACTGAAGCTTTCTTT
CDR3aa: CASRVRGDTEAFF

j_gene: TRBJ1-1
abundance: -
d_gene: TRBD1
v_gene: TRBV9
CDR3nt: TGTGCCAGCAGCCCGGGAGCCGGGACAGGGGCTCTTCTGTACGTGAACACTGAAGCTTTCTTT
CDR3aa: CASSPGAGTGALLYVNTEAFF

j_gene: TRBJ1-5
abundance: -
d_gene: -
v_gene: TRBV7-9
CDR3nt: TGTGCCAGCACCAACGCGGGGGGAGAGAATCAGCCCCAGCATTTT
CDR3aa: CASTNAGGENQPQHF

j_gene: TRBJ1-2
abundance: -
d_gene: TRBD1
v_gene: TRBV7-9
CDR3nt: TGTGCCAGCAGCTTAGGGCCGACAGGGCCCTATGGCTACACCTTC
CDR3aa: CASSLGPTGPYGYTF

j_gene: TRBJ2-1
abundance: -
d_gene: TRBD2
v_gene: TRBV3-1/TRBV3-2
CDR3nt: TGTGCCAGCAGCCAAGTCCTAGCGGGGGCCCTTCGCTCCTACAATGAGCAGTTCTTC
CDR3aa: CASSQVLAGALRSYNEQFF

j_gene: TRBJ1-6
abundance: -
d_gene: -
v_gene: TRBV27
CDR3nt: TGTGCCAGCAGTTTTGGGTCCTCCCGGCCCCTCCACTTT
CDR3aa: CASSFGSSRPLHF

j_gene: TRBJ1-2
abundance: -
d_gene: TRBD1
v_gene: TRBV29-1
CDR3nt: TGCAGCGTTGACACCTTTCCCGGGACAGTTATCTATGGCTACACCTTC
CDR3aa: CSVDTFPGTVIYGYTF

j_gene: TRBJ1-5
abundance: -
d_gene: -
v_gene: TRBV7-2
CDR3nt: TGTGCCAGCAGCACTACATGGGGCAATCAGCCCCAGCATTTT
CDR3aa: CASSTTWGNQPQHF

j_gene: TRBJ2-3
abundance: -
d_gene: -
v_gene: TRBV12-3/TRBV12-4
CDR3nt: TGTGCCAGCCGCCGAAGGGCAGATACGCAGTATTTT
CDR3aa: CASRRRADTQYF

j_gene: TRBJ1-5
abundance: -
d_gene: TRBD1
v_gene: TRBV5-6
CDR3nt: TGTGCCAGCAGCTCAACAGGGGTAAATCAGCCCCAGCATTTT
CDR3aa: CASSSTGVNQPQHF

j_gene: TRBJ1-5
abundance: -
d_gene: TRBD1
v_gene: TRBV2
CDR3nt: TGTGCCAGCAGTGTCGACAGGGCAAGGGGGCATAGCAATCAGCCCCAGCATTTT
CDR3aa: CASSVDRARGHSNQPQHF

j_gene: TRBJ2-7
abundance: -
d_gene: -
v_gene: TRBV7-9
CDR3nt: TGTGCCTCCGAGAGCTCCTACGAGCAGTACTTC
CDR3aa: CASESSYEQYF

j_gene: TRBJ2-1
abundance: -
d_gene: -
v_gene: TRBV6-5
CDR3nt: TGTGCCAGCAGTTACCGACAGTCCAATGAGCAGTTCTTC
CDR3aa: CASSYRQSNEQFF

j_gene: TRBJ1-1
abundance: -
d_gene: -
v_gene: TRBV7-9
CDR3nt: TGTGCCAGCAGCCCTCGCTTGCTGGGAACTGAAGCTTTCTTT
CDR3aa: CASSPRLLGTEAFF

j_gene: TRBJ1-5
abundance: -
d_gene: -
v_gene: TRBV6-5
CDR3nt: TGTGCCAGCAGTCAGACTCCACAGGGTTGGCAGCCCCAGCATTTT
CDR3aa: CASSQTPQGWQPQHF

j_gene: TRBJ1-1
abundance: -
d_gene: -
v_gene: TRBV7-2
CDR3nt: TGTGCCAGCAGCTCTACCACAGGGCCCACTGAAGCTTTCTTT
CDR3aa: CASSSTTGPTEAFF